Following are 25 T cell receptor beta chains from one sample sequenced in a study of shared clonotypes between healthy human individuals. Using immunoSEQ multiplex PCR, the repertoire was profiled, and TCRdb retains in-frame clones only, with some absent. This table has hundreds of thousands of clones, about 80% appearing once. Sequencing was performed on PBMCs. These receptors came from a woman aged 35 to 49 in good health. Some clones in this sample may be carry-over from other donors' samples.

The chain joins TRBV7-6 to TRBJ1-2; 7 nucleotides align to TRBD1. This CDR3 region has 14 residues. Unmatched junction bases numbered 2, after V lost 0 bases and J lost 4 bases. Germline V gene sequence: CDR1 SGHVS, CDR2 FNYEAQ. CDR3 region: CASSLATGFYGYTF. As DNA, the CDR3 is TGTGCCAGCAGCTTAGCGACAGGGTTCTATGGCTACACCTTC.

The chain links TRBV6-1 to TRBJ2-1, with 14 bases identical to TRBD2. The CDR3 runs 19 residues. J lost 4 bases, V lost 3 bases, and 11 bases had no gene match. The V gene's germline CDR1 is MNHNS and CDR2 SASEGT. In nucleotides, the CDR3 is TGTGCCAGCAGTGACCCGGGACTAGCGGGAGAAGGGGTTTACAATGAGCAGTTCTTC. This gives the protein CASSDPGLAGEGVYNEQFF.

This chain uses TRBV6-4 with TRBJ2-1, with D possibly being TRBD2 (5 bases). The V and J ends lost 3 bases and 5 bases respectively, with 8 bases between them. Germline V CDR1 and CDR2: MRHNA, SNTAGT. The CDR3 runs to 13 residues. The CDR3 DNA reads as TGTGCCAGCAGTGAACGGGGAAACAATGAGCAGTTCTTC. Amino acids: CASSERGNNEQFF.

This clone was seen just once. The J gene is TRBJ2-2, the V gene TRBV18; the D gene is possibly TRBD1 (6 bases). The CDR3 sequence is 18 residues long. Trimming removed 3 bases at V and 0 bases at J, with 17 bases between. CDR1 is KGHSH, CDR2 LQKENI, per germline. CDR3 bases: TGTGCCAGCTCACCCGGGACACGACACCGAACGAACACCGGGGAGCTGTTTTTT. It yields the protein CASSPGTRHRTNTGELFF.

This sequence joins TRBV7-8 and TRBJ1-3, with D unresolved. The CDR3 length is 16 residues. V lost 1 base to trimming and J lost 4 bases, with 14 bases between them. Per the germline V gene, CDR1 is SGHVS and CDR2 is FQNEAQ. The CDR3 region is CASSLGPITSGNTIYF. CDR3 coding DNA: TGTGCCAGCAGCTTAGGGCCTATAACGAGCGGAAACACCATATATTTT.

This clone appeared a single time. This rearrangement joins TRBV27 to TRBJ1-1; tentative D call: TRBD1 (6 bases). The V end was cut by 7 bases, the J end by 1 base, with 25 bases between. Germline V gene sequence: CDR1 MNHEY, CDR2 SMNVEV (reference sequence). The CDR3 has 18 residues. This CDR3 is CASTRGAGQIKGNTEAFF. In DNA form, the CDR3 reads TGTGCCAGCACCCGGGGGGCGGGGCAGATAAAAGGGAACACTGAAGCTTTCTTT.

The chain joins TRBV6-1 to TRBJ1-4, with 12 nucleotides matching TRBD1. The length of the CDR3 is 17 residues. V lost 4 bases, J lost 8 bases, and 11 bases stayed unmatched. Germline V gene lookup returns CDR1 MNHNS and CDR2 SASEGT. This chain's CDR3 is CASSATYTGTGGEKLFF. CDR3 coding DNA: TGTGCCAGCAGTGCTACCTACACCGGGACAGGGGGCGAAAAACTGTTTTTT.

As for this clone: Mismatch with germline at one junction end may stem from a read error. In the same sample, other DNA sequences code for this CDR3. V and J are TRBV10-3 and TRBJ2-3; 16 nucleotides match TRBD2. The germline gives CDR1 ENHRY, CDR2 SYGVKD. This CDR3 has 18 amino acids. This CDR3 is CAISDPGTSGRAGDTQYF. The DNA for the CDR3 is TGCGCCATCAGTGACCCAGGGACTAGCGGGAGGGCCGGAGATACGCAGTATTTT.

The chain uses TRBV4-1 and TRBJ2-3; 7 nucleotides match TRBD2. Germline assignment: CDR1 MGHRA and CDR2 YSYEKL. V was clipped by 1 base and J by 2 bases; unmatched bases: 12. The CDR3 consists of 18 residues. The CDR3 region is CASSQGPGRGSPTDTQYF. The CDR3 bases are TGCGCCAGCAGCCAAGGGCCGGGTCGCGGGAGTCCCACAGATACGCAGTATTTT.

The chain uses TRBV7-6 and TRBJ2-7; D possibly matches TRBD1 or TRBD2 (5 bases each). CDR3 length: 11 amino acids. Trimming shortened V by 3 bases and J by 6 bases, and 6 bases separated the two germline ends. Germline V CDR1 and CDR2: SGHVS, FNYEAQ. CDR3 DNA: TGTGCCAGCAGCTTCGGGACCGAGCAGTACTTC. This codes for CASSFGTEQYF. The full variable domain, completed using reference TRBV7-6 and TRBJ2-7, is GAGVSQSPRYKVTKRGQDVALRCDPISGHVSLYWYRQALGQGPEFLTYFNYEAQQDKSGLPNDRFSAERPEGSISTLTIQRTEQRDSAMYRCASSFGTEQYFGPGTRLTVT.

The chain joins TRBV9 to TRBJ2-1; perhaps TRBD2 as D (5 bases). Germline CDR1 SGDLS, CDR2 YYNGEE. The V gene lost 0 bases and the J gene lost 7 bases, with 8 bases spanning the gap. This CDR3 region has 13 residues. CDR3 nucleotide sequence: TGTGCCAGCAGCGTAGGCTGGACTAATGAGCAGTTCTTC. It translates to CASSVGWTNEQFF.

The chain links TRBV15 to TRBJ2-5; D is unresolved. The V and J ends lost 1 base and 2 bases respectively, with 14 bases between them. Germline lookup yields CDR1 LNHNV and CDR2 YYDKDF (reference sequence). This CDR3 has 16 amino acids. The CDR3 nucleotides are TGTGCCACCAGCAGAGCCGGACCCGGAAATCAAGAGACCCAGTACTTC. The encoded protein is CATSRAGPGNQETQYF. The full variable domain, with the rest looked up from reference TRBV15 and TRBJ2-5, is DAMVIQNPRYQVTQFGKPVTLSCSQTLNHNVMYWYQQKSSQAPKLLFHYYDKDFNNEADTPDNFQSRRPNTSFCFLDIRSPGLGDTAMYLCATSRAGPGNQETQYFGPGTRLLVL.

To note about this clone: Other nucleotide sequences from this sample produce the same CDR3. The chain is built from TRBV7-2 and TRBJ2-3, with D unclear. V lost 1 base and J 3 bases, leaving 5 bases between the germline ends. Germline CDR1 and CDR2: SGHTA and FQGNSA. The CDR3 consists of 13 residues. The CDR3 loop reads CASSLDSTDTQYF. The CDR3 nucleotides read TGTGCCAGCAGCTTAGATTCTACAGATACGCAGTATTTT.

V usage is TRBV28 and J usage is TRBJ2-2; D uncertain. The germline CDR1 and CDR2 sequences are MDHEN and SYDVKM. Trimming left V 4 bases short and J 6 bases short, with 6 bases between. There are 12 residues in the CDR3. CDR3 nucleotides: TGTGCCAGCAGTTCGTCGGCCGGGGAGCTGTTTTTT. It translates to CASSSSAGELFF.

This chain uses TRBV5-1 with TRBJ2-6, with 13 bases that match TRBD2. The CDR3 spans 17 residues. Per germline, CDR1 SGHRS and CDR2 YFSETQ. Trimming removed 2 bases from V and 3 bases from J; junction bases left unmatched: 2. The CDR3 here is CASSLRTSGSGANVLTF. CDR3 in DNA: TGCGCCAGCAGCTTACGGACTAGCGGGAGTGGGGCCAACGTCCTGACTTTC.

The chain employs TRBV4-1 and TRBJ1-5; D uncertain. The CDR3 has 16 residues. V lost 2 bases and J lost 7, with 18 bases in between. Germline values: CDR1 MGHRA, CDR2 YSYEKL. CDR3 DNA: TGCGCCAGCAGCCAATCATTAGCGGTGGGAGAGCAGCCCCAGCATTTT. This gives the protein CASSQSLAVGEQPQHF.

The J gene is TRBJ2-7, the V gene TRBV28, with a possible D match to TRBD2 (6 bases). V lost 6 bases and J lost 3, with 12 bases in between. The length of the CDR3 is 13 residues. Germline CDR1 and CDR2: MDHEN and SYDVKM. CDR3 region: CASRSGLLYEQYF. The CDR3 DNA is TGTGCCAGCAGATCGGGACTCCTCTACGAGCAGTACTTC.

This chain uses TRBV28 with TRBJ1-5, with TRBD1 identical over 7 bases. Per the germline V gene, CDR1 is MDHEN and CDR2 is SYDVKM. This CDR3 is built from 14 residues. The J segment lost 0 bases and the V segment lost 6 bases, leaving 2 bases of the junction unmatched. Written as DNA, the CDR3 is TGTGCCAGCAGACGACAGGGTAGCAATCAGCCCCAGCATTTT. Translation: CASRRQGSNQPQHF.

V is TRBV5-6 and J is TRBJ1-1, with D unclear. The CDR3 totals 15 residues. The germline V and J ends were trimmed by 4 bases and 0 bases, with 13 bases remaining between them. Germline V gives CDR1 SGHDT, CDR2 YYEEEE. In DNA form, the CDR3 reads TGTGCCAGCAGCGTGACGGGTGCCATGAACACTGAAGCTTTCTTT. It translates to CASSVTGAMNTEAFF.

This clone was recorded a few times. This likely reflects a read error, since a far larger clone is one base away. The chain is built from TRBV7-6 and TRBJ2-7; 8 bases line up with TRBD1. Per the germline V gene, CDR1 is SGHVS and CDR2 is FNYEAQ. The V segment lost 8 bases and the J segment 2 bases; nucleotides outside the gene matches: 2. This CDR3 is built from 12 residues. CDR3 sequence: CASGTGTYEQYF. DNA of the CDR3: TGTGCCAGCGGGACAGGAACCTACGAGCAGTACTTC.

This clone was picked up one time. This chain uses TRBV7-9 with TRBJ2-7; D is possibly TRBD2 (6 bases). In germline, CDR1 is SEHNR, CDR2 FQNEAQ (reference sequence). Trimming took 1 base from V and 0 from J, leaving 7 bases between them. This CDR3 contains 14 residues. In DNA form, the CDR3 reads TGTGCCAGCAGCTTAGGCGGGACCTCCTACGAGCAGTACTTC. This gives the protein CASSLGGTSYEQYF.

The V gene is TRBV5-1, the J gene TRBJ1-1; weak D call: TRBD1 (5 bases). The CDR3 is 14 residues long. Germline CDR1 and CDR2: SGHRS and YFSETQ. V gave up 3 bases and J gave up 3 bases, with 12 bases separating them. The CDR3 loop reads CASSSGTWDTEAFF. The CDR3 DNA is TGCGCCAGCAGCTCCGGGACTTGGGACACTGAAGCTTTCTTT.

The V and J genes are TRBV29-1 and TRBJ1-1, with D possibly TRBD1 on 6 matching bases. This CDR3 spans 13 amino acids. Germline V gene sequence: CDR1 SQVTM, CDR2 ANQGSEA. V was clipped by 4 bases and J by 3 bases, with 12 bases between them. The CDR3 protein is CSVVRGDDTEAFF. The CDR3 DNA follows: TGCAGCGTTGTGAGGGGGGACGACACTGAAGCTTTCTTT.

The chain has TRBV7-2 and TRBJ2-5, with 7 positions matching TRBD1. The V gene end was trimmed by 7 bases and the J gene end by 5 bases; junction bases not matched to a gene: 10. Germline CDR1 SGHTA, CDR2 FQGNSA. The CDR3 spans 14 residues. CDR3 sequence reads: CASNRGQLMETQYF. CDR3 DNA: TGTGCCAGCAATCGGGGACAGCTAATGGAGACCCAGTACTTC.

The chain employs TRBV19 and TRBJ2-5, with 8 bases aligning to TRBD1. The junction had 5 bases not matched to a gene; V was cut back by 3 bases and J by 5 bases. CDR1 is LNHDA, CDR2 SQIVND, per germline (reference sequence). CDR3 size: 14 residues. The CDR3 reads CASSMGDRRETQYF. In DNA, the CDR3 is TGTGCCAGTAGTATGGGGGACAGGCGGGAGACCCAGTACTTC.